This is a list of T cell receptor beta chains from one sample in a study of blood T cell repertoires in COVID-19. Generated by immunoSEQ multiplex PCR, the TCRdb table keeps only in-frame clones and is missing some. Here the sample spans some 76,000 clones, roughly 80% being singletons. The source material was peripheral blood. All receptors come from a human donor in a cohort sampled during active COVID-19. CDR3s include the opening cysteine and the closing phenylalanine or tryptophan. Fields, in order: V gene, J gene, D gene, CDR3 protein. The D gene is left open where the match is weak.

v_gene: TRBV6-5
j_gene: TRBJ2-7
d_gene: -
CDR3aa: CASRQAAGEQYF

v_gene: TRBV5-1
j_gene: TRBJ2-2
d_gene: -
CDR3aa: CASSSPPGAGELFF

v_gene: TRBV29-1
j_gene: TRBJ1-5
d_gene: TRBD1
CDR3aa: CSVEDRVGQPQHF

v_gene: TRBV19
j_gene: TRBJ2-3
d_gene: -
CDR3aa: CASSPDRRMEDTQYF

v_gene: TRBV4-1
j_gene: TRBJ2-7
d_gene: -
CDR3aa: CASSHPGVLPRSSYEQYF

v_gene: TRBV24-1
j_gene: TRBJ2-3
d_gene: TRBD1
CDR3aa: CATSDSTGGADTDTQYF

v_gene: TRBV18
j_gene: TRBJ1-3
d_gene: -
CDR3aa: CASSPGGEGNTIYF

v_gene: TRBV13
j_gene: TRBJ1-5
d_gene: -
CDR3aa: CASSLGLNQPQHF

v_gene: TRBV11-2
j_gene: TRBJ2-7
d_gene: TRBD1
CDR3aa: CASSPTGAPGEQYF

v_gene: TRBV3-1/TRBV3-2
j_gene: TRBJ2-5
d_gene: -
CDR3aa: CASSQGGAGQETQYF

v_gene: TRBV5-4
j_gene: TRBJ2-1
d_gene: -
CDR3aa: CASSLSGQMAQFF

v_gene: TRBV2
j_gene: TRBJ2-5
d_gene: -
CDR3aa: CASSGGTQYF

v_gene: TRBV2
j_gene: TRBJ1-2
d_gene: -
CDR3aa: CASSTDGYTF

v_gene: TRBV11-2
j_gene: TRBJ2-7
d_gene: -
CDR3aa: CASSLERGYEQYF

v_gene: TRBV29-1
j_gene: TRBJ2-5
d_gene: TRBD1
CDR3aa: CSVDKAGGLETQYF

v_gene: TRBV7-9
j_gene: TRBJ1-2
d_gene: -
CDR3aa: CASSLSLTGGYTF

v_gene: TRBV29-1
j_gene: TRBJ2-1
d_gene: TRBD1
CDR3aa: CSVRGTGEAQQFF

v_gene: TRBV5-1
j_gene: TRBJ2-2
d_gene: TRBD2
CDR3aa: CASSLQTWSGGNTGELFF

v_gene: TRBV5-4
j_gene: TRBJ2-5
d_gene: TRBD1
CDR3aa: CASSLSGGAVETQYF

v_gene: TRBV15
j_gene: TRBJ2-7
d_gene: TRBD1
CDR3aa: CATSRRDRGDYEQYF

v_gene: TRBV10-1
j_gene: TRBJ2-1
d_gene: TRBD2
CDR3aa: CASPRAGGNEQFF

v_gene: TRBV18
j_gene: TRBJ2-3
d_gene: TRBD2
CDR3aa: CASSPVASGGFTDTQYF

v_gene: TRBV5-1
j_gene: TRBJ2-7
d_gene: TRBD1
CDR3aa: CASSSGTGLTEQYF

v_gene: TRBV5-1
j_gene: TRBJ1-2
d_gene: -
CDR3aa: CASSLGGRGSGYTF

v_gene: TRBV7-2
j_gene: TRBJ2-5
d_gene: TRBD2
CDR3aa: CASSPSGRRIETQYF

v_gene: TRBV7-2
j_gene: TRBJ1-4
d_gene: -
CDR3aa: CASTATGNGEKLFF

v_gene: TRBV7-3
j_gene: TRBJ2-5
d_gene: TRBD2
CDR3aa: CASSLSGGAETQYF

v_gene: TRBV30
j_gene: TRBJ2-7
d_gene: TRBD1
CDR3aa: CAWSPGTGHYEQYF

v_gene: TRBV11-2
j_gene: TRBJ1-3
d_gene: -
CDR3aa: CASSLDVGFSSGNTIYF

v_gene: TRBV18
j_gene: TRBJ1-6
d_gene: -
CDR3aa: CASSPAGDSPLHF

v_gene: TRBV30
j_gene: TRBJ1-2
d_gene: -
CDR3aa: CAWRTGRNYGYTF

v_gene: TRBV18
j_gene: TRBJ2-1
d_gene: -
CDR3aa: CASSPRTSNEQFF

v_gene: TRBV6-5
j_gene: TRBJ2-1
d_gene: TRBD1
CDR3aa: CASSLDRVVNEQFF

v_gene: TRBV2
j_gene: TRBJ2-7
d_gene: -
CDR3aa: CASEGPTEEQYF

v_gene: TRBV18
j_gene: TRBJ2-7
d_gene: -
CDR3aa: CASSLLSRELGEQYF

v_gene: TRBV12-5
j_gene: TRBJ1-1
d_gene: -
CDR3aa: CASGLVLSGNTEAFF

v_gene: TRBV2
j_gene: TRBJ1-1
d_gene: -
CDR3aa: CASSYGGGNTEAFF

v_gene: TRBV6-5
j_gene: TRBJ2-2
d_gene: -
CDR3aa: CASSPPGNTGELFF

v_gene: TRBV2
j_gene: TRBJ2-2
d_gene: TRBD1
CDR3aa: CASIRTGAPGELFF

v_gene: TRBV11-2
j_gene: TRBJ2-5
d_gene: -
CDR3aa: CASSWGRAQETQYF

v_gene: TRBV6-7
j_gene: TRBJ1-5
d_gene: TRBD1
CDR3aa: CASSYGDRGYSQPQHF

v_gene: TRBV10-3
j_gene: TRBJ2-3
d_gene: -
CDR3aa: CAIEAEGEQYF

v_gene: TRBV7-5
j_gene: TRBJ2-1
d_gene: -
CDR3aa: CAREGEQFF

v_gene: TRBV11-2
j_gene: TRBJ1-6
d_gene: -
CDR3aa: CASSPTGAPDNSPLHF

v_gene: TRBV25-1
j_gene: TRBJ1-2
d_gene: -
CDR3aa: CASSPPEGGYGYTF

v_gene: TRBV3-1/TRBV3-2
j_gene: TRBJ1-1
d_gene: -
CDR3aa: CASSQGFYGGAFF

v_gene: TRBV4-1
j_gene: TRBJ1-6
d_gene: -
CDR3aa: CASSLEGTLNSPLHF

v_gene: TRBV11-2
j_gene: TRBJ2-7
d_gene: -
CDR3aa: CASSFGTGSYEQYF

v_gene: TRBV7-2
j_gene: TRBJ2-1
d_gene: TRBD2
CDR3aa: CASSSSSGGYNEQFF

v_gene: TRBV9
j_gene: TRBJ2-3
d_gene: -
CDR3aa: CASSDDRTFGTDTQYF

v_gene: TRBV5-1
j_gene: TRBJ1-4
d_gene: TRBD1
CDR3aa: CASSPGPTGGGEKLFF

v_gene: TRBV30
j_gene: TRBJ2-3
d_gene: TRBD2
CDR3aa: CAWSVEAGGGTDTQYF

v_gene: TRBV30
j_gene: TRBJ1-1
d_gene: -
CDR3aa: CAWSVPQGKYTEAFF

v_gene: TRBV12-5
j_gene: TRBJ1-1
d_gene: -
CDR3aa: CASGLALTADTEAFF

v_gene: TRBV2
j_gene: TRBJ1-5
d_gene: TRBD1
CDR3aa: CASSEFRGQGKQPQHF

v_gene: TRBV4-1
j_gene: TRBJ1-2
d_gene: TRBD1
CDR3aa: CASSQDEGQGIRGYTF